The T cell receptor (beta chain) under discussion was sequenced for a study of cytomegalovirus exposure and HLA in healthy donors. Study-level findings and limits: TCR beta V segments were, for the most part, productive about 87% or about 30% of the time in an earlier analysis.

A multiplex PCR was run with 60 Vbeta primers and 13 Jbeta primers. Sequenced by immunoSEQ multiplex PCR; TCRdb stores in-frame clones only, minus some. The sample lists 140,000 or so clones, 61% seen once, with approximately 1.8% in the top ten. With regard to this clone: Its antigen is undetermined.

Sequencing was done on a sample of PBMCs. The source of this sequence is a male donor in good health and CMV-seronegative.

The CDR3 sequence is CASSFAVPLSGNTIYF. CDR3 nucleotide sequence: TGTGCCAGCAGCTTTGCAGTTCCGCTCTCTGGAAACACCATATATTTT. V and J are TRBV7-6 and TRBJ1-3; no clear D. V was cut by 3 bases and J by 0 bases, with 12 bases left in between. In germline, CDR1 is SGHVS, CDR2 FNYEAQ. The length of the CDR3 is 16 residues.